These T cell receptor beta chains were read from a single sample in a study of blood T cell repertoires in COVID-19. The assay was immunoSEQ multiplex PCR, and TCRdb's table has in-frame clones only and misses some. This sample has 350,000 or so clones; 89% occur once, and the top ten carry less than 5%. The specimen was peripheral blood. These receptors were taken from a woman aged 60-70 years with COVID-19, enrolled during active disease. Each CDR3 is given with its conserved first and last residue. Rows may omit the clone size; those that give it use once, few, many or a size class.

len: 14
abundance: NA
j_gene: TRBJ2-7
v_gene: TRBV5-8
CDR3aa: CASSMDRVGREQYF

len: 16
abundance: NA
j_gene: TRBJ2-7
v_gene: TRBV7-9
CDR3aa: CASSPGGGRSSYEQYF

len: 15
abundance: NA
j_gene: TRBJ2-7
v_gene: TRBV7-9
CDR3aa: CASSLGSGSSYEQYF

len: 14
abundance: NA
j_gene: TRBJ1-5
v_gene: TRBV6-5
CDR3aa: CASSYRQNNQPQHF

len: 15
abundance: NA
j_gene: TRBJ2-3
v_gene: TRBV3-1/TRBV3-2
CDR3aa: CASSRTSAGTDTQYF

len: 11
abundance: NA
j_gene: TRBJ2-1
v_gene: TRBV2
CDR3aa: CASSALNEQFF

len: 15
abundance: NA
j_gene: TRBJ2-7
v_gene: TRBV18
CDR3aa: CASSPFIGVSREQYF

len: 16
abundance: NA
j_gene: TRBJ1-1
v_gene: TRBV9
CDR3aa: CASSVAPGTGNTEAFF

len: 15
abundance: NA
j_gene: TRBJ1-3
v_gene: TRBV5-1
CDR3aa: CASSSLPSSGNTIYF

len: 18
abundance: NA
j_gene: TRBJ1-4
v_gene: TRBV27
CDR3aa: CASSPGQGRGLGNEKLFF

len: 13
abundance: NA
j_gene: TRBJ1-5
v_gene: TRBV5-1
CDR3aa: CASSLTGTEPQHF

len: 14
abundance: NA
j_gene: TRBJ1-4
v_gene: TRBV3-1/TRBV3-2
CDR3aa: CASSRATGNEKLFF

len: 15
abundance: NA
j_gene: TRBJ1-2
v_gene: TRBV18
CDR3aa: CASSPRGDFNYGYTF

len: 15
abundance: NA
j_gene: TRBJ2-7
v_gene: TRBV19
CDR3aa: CASSIVWTGLREQYF

len: 16
abundance: NA
j_gene: TRBJ1-3
v_gene: TRBV7-8
CDR3aa: CASSWGGEVRGNTIYF

len: 14
abundance: NA
j_gene: TRBJ1-3
v_gene: TRBV7-8
CDR3aa: CASSPDRVGNTIYF

len: 13
abundance: NA
j_gene: TRBJ1-3
v_gene: TRBV28
CDR3aa: CASGGGSWNTIYF

len: 15
abundance: once
j_gene: TRBJ1-1
v_gene: TRBV11-2
CDR3aa: CASGLTWTVNTEAFF

len: 15
abundance: NA
j_gene: TRBJ1-2
v_gene: TRBV30
CDR3aa: CAWSGGSDFNYGYTF

len: 14
abundance: NA
j_gene: TRBJ1-1
v_gene: TRBV6-1
CDR3aa: CASSEYGTGFSAFF

len: 10
abundance: NA
j_gene: TRBJ2-7
v_gene: TRBV21-1
CDR3aa: CASTWSEQYF

len: 16
abundance: NA
j_gene: TRBJ1-5
v_gene: TRBV15
CDR3aa: CATMEGQGGFFQPQHF

len: 16
abundance: NA
j_gene: TRBJ1-4
v_gene: TRBV18
CDR3aa: CASSTSTGTAYEKLFF

len: 15
abundance: NA
j_gene: TRBJ2-4
v_gene: TRBV6-5
CDR3aa: CASSTGELAKNIQYF

len: 15
abundance: NA
j_gene: TRBJ1-1
v_gene: TRBV9
CDR3aa: CASSSILTGKAEAFF

len: 14
abundance: NA
j_gene: TRBJ2-5
v_gene: TRBV6-5
CDR3aa: CASRGGQVMETQYF

len: 14
abundance: NA
j_gene: TRBJ1-1
v_gene: TRBV5-8
CDR3aa: CASGAAALNTEAFF

len: 12
abundance: NA
j_gene: TRBJ1-4
v_gene: TRBV7-6
CDR3aa: CASSTRGEKLFF

len: 13
abundance: NA
j_gene: TRBJ1-1
v_gene: TRBV12-3/TRBV12-4
CDR3aa: CASSLSGNTEAFF

len: 15
abundance: few
j_gene: TRBJ1-2
v_gene: TRBV7-9
CDR3aa: CASRRDREKNYGYTF